The 2 T cell receptor beta chains listed next were all sequenced from one sample in a study of blood T cells in healthy people across ages. The second PCR ran roughly 7 to 12 cycles with a sample-barcoded 5' primer and J-beta primers. Using its own MiXCR run on the 5' RACE reads, TCRdb lists one record per CDR3 protein. The sample consists of approximately 810,000 distinct CDR3 sequences, about 30% of them appearing once. The sample comprised blood. Every receptor here comes from a woman at least 80 years old in good health.

The gene calls are TRBV20-1 and TRBJ2-7, with a weak D call TRBD2 (5 bases). This CDR3 has 12 residues. Germline CDR1 DFQATT, CDR2 SNEGSKA (reference sequence). V lost 1 base and J 7 bases, leaving 11 bases between the germline ends. The CDR3 loop is CSARGGVNEQYF. The CDR3 DNA sequence: TGCAGTGCTAGAGGGGGAGTCAATGAGCAGTACTTC.

The table lists this clonotype with many counts. CDR3 nucleotide sequence: TGTGCCAGCGGAGGGGAAGGCAATCAGCCCCAGCATTTT. Protein sequence: CASGGEGNQPQHF. The chain employs TRBV6-2 or TRBV6-3 and TRBJ1-5, with a weak D call TRBD1 (5 bases). V was pared by 8 bases and J by 2 bases, with 10 bases between. Germline values: CDR1 MNHEY, CDR2 SVGEGT. The CDR3 runs to 13 residues.